This entry describes one T cell receptor beta chain. The antigen remains undetermined. The data originate from a study of CD8+ T cells in alopecia areata. Study outcomes and limitations: Sequences from scalp samples also cover resident alphabeta T cells of normal skin. Both scalp clonality and the expanded CD8+ clones among the top 100 showed a significant decrease with tofacitinib.

Isolated RNA was reverse transcribed into cDNA used as the sequencing template. TCRdb's copy holds only in-frame clones and misses some; the assay was immunoSEQ multiplex PCR. The sample holds about 250,000 clones, over 45% seen once. Treatment here: oral pan-JAK inhibitor, 5-10 mg twice daily. Peripheral blood samples and lesional scalp punch biopsies were obtained from alopecia areata patients. Sorting separated CD4+ and CD8+ T cells out of PBMCs. The germline gives CDR1 SNHLY, CDR2 FYNNEI. Germline trimming cut 4 bases from V and 4 bases from J; bases unmatched to any gene: 4. The CDR3 runs 16 residues.

This receptor was identified in a human donor with alopecia areata. The rearrangement uses TRBV2 and TRBJ2-1, with TRBD2 matching over 13 bases. This specimen was CD4+ T cells sorted from blood, taken at roughly week 53, from a patient treated with tofacitinib. The CDR3 region has the DNA TGTGCCAGCAGTGTCCGACTAGCGGGGGGTTACAATGAGCAGTTCTTC. Amino acids: CASSVRLAGGYNEQFF.